This TCR beta chain originates from a study of blood T cell repertoires in COVID-19. Turning to the study itself: Acute and convalescent COVID-19 specimens originated in the United States, Italy and Spain. Sources were T cells, B-cell-depleted T cells, or PBMCs; the material itself was cDNA or gDNA.

Deletions cut 5 bases from V and 3 bases from J, with 10 bases between. The CDR3 extends over 13 amino acids. Germline V lookup: CDR1 KGHDR, CDR2 SFDVKD. In the authors' workflow: From reference gene primer amplification, estimates of nucleated cell counts were derived. Using immunoSEQ multiplex PCR, the repertoire was profiled, and TCRdb retains in-frame clones only, with some absent. Clone size and V and J calls were adopted from that table, with D and trimming inferred from the DNA. This table has 350,000 to 450,000 clones, around 84% appearing once. Sequencing was done on a sample of peripheral blood. The V call is TRBV24-1, the J call TRBJ2-7, with TRBD2 as a possible D gene (5 bases). The receptor's source is a young woman with acute or convalescent COVID-19. The CDR3 here is CATSGRAGYEQYF. CDR3 coding DNA: TGTGCCACCAGTGGACGGGCGGGCTACGAGCAGTACTTC.